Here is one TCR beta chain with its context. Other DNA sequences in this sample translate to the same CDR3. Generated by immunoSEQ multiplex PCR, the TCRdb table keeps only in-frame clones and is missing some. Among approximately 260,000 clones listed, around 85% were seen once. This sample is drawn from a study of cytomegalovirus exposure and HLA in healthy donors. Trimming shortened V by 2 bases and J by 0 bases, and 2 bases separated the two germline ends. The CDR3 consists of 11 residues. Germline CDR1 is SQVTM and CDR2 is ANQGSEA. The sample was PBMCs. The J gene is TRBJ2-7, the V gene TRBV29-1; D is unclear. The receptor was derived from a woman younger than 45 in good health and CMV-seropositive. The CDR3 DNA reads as TGCAGCGTTGAACGCTCCTACGAGCAGTACTTC. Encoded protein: CSVERSYEQYF.